These 32 T cell receptor beta chains came from one sample sequenced in a study of T cells after yellow fever vaccination. One entry per CDR3 protein results from TCRdb running MiXCR on the 5' RACE reads. The data hold 360,000 or so distinct CDR3 sequences, with around a tenth observed a single time. The material was PBMCs, obtained on the day of the first yellow fever vaccination. These receptors all come from a man between 18 and 29 years old who received the YFV17D yellow fever vaccine.

The chain recombines TRBV29-1 with TRBJ2-2; 12 bases match TRBD2. The CDR3 runs 14 residues. V shed 6 bases, J shed 10 bases, and the junction held 9 bases outside the gene matches. Germline V gene sequence: CDR1 SQVTM, CDR2 ANQGSEA. The CDR3 sequence: CSVTGLAGFPELFF. CDR3 sequence (DNA): TGCAGCGTGACCGGACTAGCGGGGTTCCCGGAGCTGTTTTTT.

In this sample, this clonotype turned up a few times. The chain uses TRBV29-1 and TRBJ2-3; D could derive from TRBD1 or TRBD2 (5 bases each). This CDR3 has 15 residues. Trimming pared 3 bases from V and 4 bases from J, leaving 17 bases between. Germline CDR1 reads SQVTM; CDR2 reads ANQGSEA. In DNA form, the CDR3 reads TGCAGCGTTGAGGACAATGGGGGAGCGCCAGATACGCAGTATTTT. This sequence encodes CSVEDNGGAPDTQYF.

The chain recombines TRBV2 with TRBJ2-1; D perhaps matches TRBD2 (5 bases). V gave up 2 bases and J gave up 0 bases, with 8 bases separating them. Germline CDR1 is SNHLY and CDR2 is FYNNEI. The CDR3 spans 15 residues. The CDR3 region is CASSESGSSYNEQFF. In DNA, the CDR3 is TGTGCCAGCAGTGAATCGGGGTCCTCCTACAATGAGCAGTTCTTC.

This clonotype has a handful of counts. V and J are TRBV25-1 and TRBJ2-1; no clear D. The ends were cut back, 11 bases at V and 2 bases at J, with 16 bases in the middle. The germline V gene has CDR1 MGHDK and CDR2 SYGVNS. The CDR3 sequence is 14 residues long. This chain's CDR3 is CAASLGGAYNEQFF. The DNA for the CDR3 is TGTGCCGCCTCGTTAGGCGGAGCCTACAATGAGCAGTTCTTC.

This clonotype was found a few times. An end of the junction differs from the germline gene, which may be a read error. V usage is TRBV15 and J usage is TRBJ2-2, with TRBD1 matching over 9 bases. Germline V gives CDR1 LNHNV, CDR2 YYDKDF (reference sequence). The CDR3 contains 14 residues. The CDR3 DNA sequence: TGTGCCACCAGCATGGAGGGACCGACAGGGGGGCTGTTTTTT. Protein product: CATSMEGPTGGLFF.

V gene TRBV11-1 combines with J gene TRBJ2-7; D gene unclear. There are 14 residues in the CDR3. Trimming took off 2 bases at V and 2 bases at J, with 10 bases between the two ends. Germline V lookup: CDR1 SGHAT, CDR2 FQDESV (reference sequence). The CDR3 sequence is CASSLLLTPYEQYF. Written as DNA, the CDR3 is TGTGCCAGCAGCTTATTGTTGACTCCCTACGAGCAGTACTTC.

This clonotype was counted ten times or more. The chain couples TRBV5-1 to TRBJ2-3, with TRBD2 matching 7 bases. CDR1 is SGHRS, CDR2 YFSETQ, per germline. This CDR3 comprises 13 residues. The V gene end was trimmed by 0 bases and the J gene end by 5 bases; junction bases not matched to a gene: 0. The CDR3 coding sequence is TGCGCCAGCAGCTTGGAGCGGGGAGATACGCAGTATTTT. Its protein is CASSLERGDTQYF.

The rearrangement uses TRBV29-1 and TRBJ1-1; 7 nucleotides align to TRBD1. The CDR3 extends over 12 amino acids. Trimming removed 5 bases from V and 3 bases from J; junction bases left unmatched: 3. Germline-derived CDR1 and CDR2 are SQVTM and ANQGSEA. In nucleotides, the CDR3 is TGCAGCGTTTCTGACAGGGACACTGAAGCTTTCTTT. Its translation: CSVSDRDTEAFF.

The chain combines TRBV12-3 or TRBV12-4 with TRBJ1-1; the D gene is possibly TRBD1 (5 bases). V lost 7 bases to trimming and J lost 6 bases, with 18 bases between them. The CDR3 is 14 amino acids. In nucleotides, the CDR3 is TGTGCCAGCATGAGGGGTGGAGTAATGTCTGAAGCTTTCTTT. Encoded protein: CASMRGGVMSEAFF.

The genes are TRBV7-6 and TRBJ2-7, with D possibly matching TRBD2 (6 bases). Germline CDR1 is SGHVS and CDR2 is FNYEAQ. Between the trimmed V and J ends, which lost 5 bases and 4 bases, there was a span of 9 bases. CDR3 length: 12 amino acids. In DNA, the CDR3 is TGTGCCAGCAGCCGACTAGATTACGAGCAGTACTTC. Protein sequence: CASSRLDYEQYF.

This clonotype was seen at least ten times. This chain links TRBV14 with TRBJ2-3, with D perhaps TRBD2 (7 bases). Germline CDR1 and CDR2: SGHDN and FVKESK. V was shortened by 0 bases and J by 2 bases, with 12 bases between the two germline ends. This CDR3 comprises 16 residues. DNA for the CDR3: TGTGCCAGCAGCCAAGAAGGGGGACTACCCACAGATACGCAGTATTTT. It encodes CASSQEGGLPTDTQYF. The variable domain in full, completed from reference TRBV14 and TRBJ2-3, reads EAGVTQFPSHSVIEKGQTVTLRCDPISGHDNLYWYRRVMGKEIKFLLHFVKESKQDESGMPNNRFLAERTGGTYSTLKVQPAELEDSGVYFCASSQEGGLPTDTQYFGPGTRLTVL.

The chain couples TRBV28 to TRBJ1-1; TRBD1 aligns across 9 bases. CDR1 is MDHEN and CDR2 is SYDVKM in the germline V gene. The CDR3 totals 15 residues. Losses at the gene ends were 5 bases for V and 7 bases for J; bases not matched to a gene: 11. CDR3 protein: CASSPFGTGYIEAFF. The CDR3 DNA is TGTGCCAGCAGTCCCTTCGGGACAGGGTATATTGAAGCTTTCTTT.

This chain uses TRBV5-6 with TRBJ1-1; D perhaps matches TRBD1 (6 bases). V was shortened by 4 bases and J by 3 bases, with 13 bases between the two germline ends. Germline CDR1 reads SGHDT; CDR2 reads YYEEEE. The CDR3 runs to 14 residues. As DNA, the CDR3 is TGTGCCAGCAGCAAAGGGGGGCTAGACACTGAAGCTTTCTTT. This encodes CASSKGGLDTEAFF.

This clonotype was counted a few times. J is TRBJ2-7 and V is TRBV29-1; a possible D gene is TRBD1 (6 bases). The CDR3 runs to 13 residues. From germline, CDR1 is SQVTM and CDR2 ANQGSEA. V lost 8 bases to trimming and J lost 4 bases, with 18 bases between them. Written as DNA, the CDR3 is TGCAGCTTCGTGTCGGACAGCGGATACGAGCAGTACTTC. This sequence encodes CSFVSDSGYEQYF.

The V call is TRBV7-8, the J call TRBJ2-2; TRBD2 agrees at 11 bases. The CDR3 covers 18 residues. Germline trimming cut 2 bases from V and 2 bases from J; bases unmatched to any gene: 7. Germline CDR1 SGHVS, CDR2 FQNEAQ. The CDR3 DNA follows: TGTGCCAGCAGCTTACTAGCGGGGGGCCTACTAAACACCGGGGAGCTGTTTTTT. It is translated as CASSLLAGGLLNTGELFF.

This clonotype was recorded a few times. The rearrangement links TRBV4-3 to TRBJ1-1; 7 nucleotides match TRBD1. The J segment lost 0 bases and the V segment lost 3 bases, leaving 4 bases of the junction unmatched. Germline-derived CDR1 and CDR2 are LGHNA and YSLEER. CDR3 length: 15 residues. CDR3 bases: TGCGCCAGCAGCCATTTGGGACAGATGAACACTGAAGCTTTCTTT. It specifies CASSHLGQMNTEAFF.

This clonotype has only a few counts. V usage is TRBV6-2 or TRBV6-3 and J usage is TRBJ2-7, with D perhaps matching TRBD2 (6 bases). Germline V gene data show CDR1 as MNHEY and CDR2 as SVGEGT. Trimming pared 10 bases from V and 0 bases from J, leaving 19 bases between. This CDR3 region has 15 residues. The CDR3 nucleotides read TGTGCCACCAGGAGGGGACCATCGAGCTCCTACGAGCAGTACGTC. As protein: CATRRGPSSSYEQYV.

The chain recombines TRBV12-3 or TRBV12-4 with TRBJ1-4, with no clear D. Trimming shortened V by 3 bases and J by 6 bases, and 11 bases separated the two germline ends. The CDR3 runs 14 residues. The CDR3 loop is CASSFGPGDEKLFF. The CDR3 region has the DNA TGTGCCAGCAGTTTTGGGCCTGGTGATGAAAAACTGTTTTTT.

The chain links TRBV7-2 to TRBJ2-7; D unresolved. Trimming removed 3 bases at V and 7 bases at J, with 10 bases between. The germline V gene encodes CDR1 SGHTA and CDR2 FQGNSA. CDR3 length equals 12 residues. CDR3 in amino acids: CASSLTGNEQYF. CDR3 DNA sequence: TGTGCCAGCAGCTTGACGGGTAATGAGCAGTACTTC.

Only a few counts were recorded for this clonotype. The V and J genes are TRBV20-1 and TRBJ1-1; D uncertain. Germline CDR1 DFQATT, CDR2 SNEGSKA (reference sequence). Trimming removed 0 bases from V and 0 bases from J, with 8 bases in between. CDR3 length: 14 residues. CDR3 DNA: TGCAGTGCTAGAGATCGCCGGGTGAACACTGAAGCTTTCTTT. This sequence encodes CSARDRRVNTEAFF.

In this sample, this clonotype turned up a few times. The gene calls are TRBV4-3 and TRBJ1-2; no clear D. The length of the CDR3 is 15 residues. Germline V gene sequence: CDR1 LGHNA, CDR2 YSLEER. Between the trimmed V and J ends, which lost 2 bases and 6 bases, there was a span of 16 bases. CDR3 protein: CASSQIWAGEDGYTF. For the CDR3, the DNA is TGCGCCAGCAGCCAAATCTGGGCAGGAGAGGATGGCTACACCTTC.

This clonotype turned up a few times. The V call is TRBV7-2, the J call TRBJ2-3, with D perhaps assigned TRBD1 or TRBD2 (5 bases each). Deletions cut 5 bases from V and 5 bases from J, with 14 bases between. The germline V gene encodes CDR1 SGHTA and CDR2 FQGNSA. The CDR3 has 14 amino acids. The CDR3 bases are TGTGCCAGCAGCAACTGGGGGACCGGAGATACGCAGTATTTT. It encodes CASSNWGTGDTQYF.

The chain is built from TRBV10-3 and TRBJ2-7; 8 positions match TRBD1. The junction had 8 bases not matched to a gene; V was cut back by 3 bases and J by 4 bases. This CDR3 is built from 15 residues. Germline CDR1 is ENHRY and CDR2 is SYGVKD. The CDR3 DNA follows: TGTGCCATCAGTGAAACCAGGGGGCTGGGGTACGAGCAGTACTTC. Its protein is CAISETRGLGYEQYF.

In its sample, this clonotype was seen a few times. The chain joins TRBV5-1 to TRBJ2-2; TRBD1 matches at 8 bases. V was clipped by 8 bases and J by 2 bases; unmatched bases: 2. The V gene's germline CDR1 is SGHRS and CDR2 YFSETQ. The CDR3 runs 13 residues. The CDR3 region has the DNA TGCGCCAGTGGACAGGGCAACACCGGGGAGCTGTTTTTT. This sequence encodes CASGQGNTGELFF.

V usage is TRBV6-1 and J usage is TRBJ2-7, with 9 bases matching TRBD2. Germline CDR1 MNHNS, CDR2 SASEGT. The CDR3 is made up of 16 amino acids. V lost 5 bases to trimming and J lost 6 bases; unmatched junction nucleotides: 14. The CDR3 region has the DNA TGTGCCAGCAGTCAAGGCTTAGCGGGGGCTCCCGCCGAGCAGTACTTC. Its translation: CASSQGLAGAPAEQYF.

Details on this clonotype: This may be a read error, as it is one base from a much larger clone. J is TRBJ2-5 and V is TRBV20-1; 9 positions agree with TRBD2. Germline V lookup: CDR1 DFQATT, CDR2 SNEGSKA (reference sequence). The junction had 6 bases not matched to a gene; V was cut back by 5 bases and J by 5 bases. The CDR3 is 13 amino acids. The CDR3 DNA reads TGCAGTGCTGGCGGGGGGGCTGGGGAGACCCAGTACTTC. This gives the protein CSAGGGAGETQYF.

This clonotype was picked up a small number of times. The chain uses TRBV6-1 and TRBJ2-1, with TRBD2 matching over 12 bases. Germline V gene data show CDR1 as MNHNS and CDR2 as SASEGT. Trimming removed 4 bases from V and 4 bases from J; junction bases left unmatched: 11. The CDR3 runs to 18 residues. In DNA form, the CDR3 reads TGTGCCAGCAGTGCCCGCTCGGGAACTAGCGGGGGGTACAATGAGCAGTTCTTC. Its translation is CASSARSGTSGGYNEQFF.

This clonotype was seen ten or more times. This chain connects TRBV20-1 to TRBJ2-5; no reliable D call. Germline V CDR1 and CDR2: DFQATT, SNEGSKA (reference sequence). CDR3 length: 12 residues. Trimming stripped 6 bases from V and 2 bases from J, with 10 bases between. Written as DNA, the CDR3 is TGCAGTGCACGTCCTGGTCAAGAGACCCAGTACTTC. Translation: CSARPGQETQYF.

This clonotype was recorded a few times. The chain's CDR3 is CASSPFPGGGNSPLHF. The CDR3 bases are TGCGCCAGCAGCCCCTTCCCGGGGGGAGGGAATTCACCCCTCCACTTT. The rearrangement links TRBV4-1 to TRBJ1-6; perhaps TRBD1 as D (5 bases). Per germline, CDR1 MGHRA and CDR2 YSYEKL. The CDR3 has 16 amino acids. V was cut by 4 bases and J by 7 bases, with 17 bases left in between.

This clonotype has a count of ten or more. The V call is TRBV5-4, the J call TRBJ2-3; D is unresolved. The V gene lost 5 bases and the J gene lost 0 bases, with 13 bases spanning the gap. Germline V lookup: CDR1 SGHNT, CDR2 YYREEE (reference sequence). The length of the CDR3 is 15 residues. The CDR3 is CASRRFGKSTDTQYF. The CDR3 DNA reads TGTGCCAGCAGACGATTCGGCAAAAGCACAGATACGCAGTATTTT.

Only a few counts were recorded for this clonotype. V is TRBV7-8 and J is TRBJ2-7; TRBD1 matches 10 bases. This CDR3 is 16 amino acids long. Trimming cost V 1 base and J 2 bases; bases outside gene matches: 5. The germline V gene has CDR1 SGHVS and CDR2 FQNEAQ. The chain's CDR3 is CASSLGTGQGTYEQYV. The CDR3 DNA follows: TGTGCCAGCAGCTTAGGAACGGGACAGGGGACCTACGAGCAGTACGTC.

The V and J genes are TRBV2 and TRBJ2-2; tentatively, D is TRBD1 or TRBD2 (6 bases each). CDR3 length: 15 residues. Germline V gene data show CDR1 as SNHLY and CDR2 as FYNNEI. The germline V and J ends were trimmed by 2 bases and 6 bases, with 13 bases remaining between them. The CDR3 protein is CASSEWGAGAGELFF. The CDR3 bases are TGTGCCAGCAGTGAATGGGGGGCCGGTGCCGGGGAGCTGTTTTTT.